The 25 T cell receptor beta chains below all came from one sample that was sequenced in a study of naive and memory T cell subsets. Study-level findings and limits: Naive repertoires, especially CD8, held a few larger clonotypes, possibly memory cells re-expressing CD45RA.

Both TRBC1 and TRBC2 were covered by a beta constant-region primer of two equimolar oligonucleotides. Ligated cDNA was amplified by four rounds of PCR with nested alpha and beta constant-region primers and SP2. From the UMI-ligation and nested PCR reads, TCRdb called clonotypes with MiXCR, one entry per CDR3 protein. Of around 93,000 distinct CDR3 sequences in the sample, about 11% were seen once. Their antigens are not known. The sequenced sample consisted of naive CD4+ T cells from blood. These receptor sequences come from a human donor in good health.

This clonotype was observed a few times. The chain links TRBV12-3 or TRBV12-4 to TRBJ2-7; 12 bases match TRBD1. The CDR3 has 18 amino acids. V lost 6 bases to trimming and J lost 2 bases; unmatched junction nucleotides: 14. The DNA for the CDR3 is TGTGCCAGCAGCCGACCCCGGGACAGGGGGCGCGGGCCCTACGAGCAGTACTTC. It encodes CASSRPRDRGRGPYEQYF.

This clonotype was detected ten times or more. The chain is built from TRBV14 and TRBJ2-2; a possible D gene is TRBD2 (6 bases). The length of the CDR3 is 16 residues. Germline values: CDR1 SGHDN, CDR2 FVKESK. V was trimmed by 11 bases and J by 1 base, leaving 20 bases between them. The CDR3 sequence is CAVTPLGRENTGELFF. The DNA of the CDR3 is TGTGCCGTCACCCCCCTTGGGCGGGAGAACACCGGGGAGCTGTTTTTT.

The V and J genes are TRBV6-2 or TRBV6-3 and TRBJ1-1, with 12 bases matching TRBD1. The CDR3 length is 20 residues. Looked up from germline, CDR1 is MNHEY and CDR2 is SVGEGT. With 0 bases clipped from V and 2 bases from J, the junction kept 13 bases outside the gene matches. The CDR3 here is CASSYSIGSGTGGGNTEAFF. CDR3 sequence (DNA): TGTGCCAGCAGTTACTCGATAGGATCGGGGACAGGGGGCGGAAACACTGAAGCTTTCTTT.

In its sample, this clonotype was seen a few times. The chain couples TRBV12-3 or TRBV12-4 to TRBJ2-7; tentative D call: TRBD1 (5 bases). V dropped 5 bases and J dropped 7 bases, with 15 bases sitting between them. This CDR3 is built from 13 residues. CDR3 loop: CASSPETAREQYF. The CDR3 nucleotides are TGTGCCAGCAGTCCTGAGACAGCACGAGAGCAGTACTTC.

The CDR3 protein is CASSQDLTVNTEAFF. The CDR3 region has the DNA TGTGCCAGCAGCCAAGATCTTACAGTGAACACTGAAGCTTTCTTT. V is TRBV4-2 and J is TRBJ1-1, with no clear D. The CDR3 consists of 15 residues. Germline V lookup: CDR1 LGHNA, CDR2 YNFKEQ. The V and J ends lost 0 bases and 0 bases respectively, with 8 bases between them.

Turning to this clonotype: A much larger clonotype is one base distant, so this may be a read error. V and J are TRBV29-1 and TRBJ2-4; D may be TRBD1 (6 bases). The V and J ends lost 8 bases and 0 bases respectively, with 17 bases between them. The CDR3 runs to 15 residues. Germline V lookup: CDR1 SQVTM, CDR2 ANQGSEA. CDR3 bases: TGCAGCACCATACCAGGGGCATTAGCCAAAAACATTCAGTACTTC. It encodes CSTIPGALAKNIQYF.

This clonotype was counted only a few times. The genes are TRBV7-9 and TRBJ2-3; 9 nucleotides match TRBD2. This CDR3 is 16 amino acids long. Per the germline V gene, CDR1 is SEHNR and CDR2 is FQNEAQ (reference sequence). Unmatched junction bases numbered 8, after V lost 5 bases and J lost 2 bases. CDR3 in amino acids: CASSRPSGVFTDTQYF. The CDR3 region has the DNA TGTGCCAGCAGCCGTCCTAGCGGGGTTTTCACAGATACGCAGTATTTT.

The sample holds a few counts of this clonotype. The CDR3 DNA reads TGCAGTGCTAGACGACAGGGGACTGAAGCTTTCTTT. It translates to CSARRQGTEAFF. The V gene is TRBV20-1, the J gene TRBJ1-1; 8 bases are a match to TRBD1. The germline V gene encodes CDR1 DFQATT and CDR2 SNEGSKA (reference sequence). The J segment lost 5 bases and the V segment lost 2 bases, leaving 1 base of the junction unmatched. The CDR3 spans 12 residues.

Many counts were recorded for this clonotype. This rearrangement joins TRBV6-2 or TRBV6-3 to TRBJ1-6, with no clear D. Trimming pared 2 bases from V and 5 bases from J, leaving 4 bases between. There are 13 residues in the CDR3. Germline V lookup: CDR1 MNHEY, CDR2 SVGEGT. The CDR3 DNA is TGTGCCAGCAGTTACGGAAATAATTCACCCCTCCACTTT. It yields the protein CASSYGNNSPLHF.

This clonotype was recorded once. The J gene is TRBJ1-2, the V gene TRBV24-1; possibly TRBD1 for D (5 bases). The CDR3 spans 15 residues. V gave up 3 bases and J gave up 3 bases, with 13 bases separating them. The germline V gene encodes CDR1 KGHDR and CDR2 SFDVKD. The CDR3 coding sequence is TGTGCCACCAGTGATCGTTCGGGCAGGGACTATGGCTACACCTTC. Residues: CATSDRSGRDYGYTF.

The chain uses TRBV19 and TRBJ2-1, with a tentative D call TRBD2 (7 bases). CDR1 LNHDA and CDR2 SQIVND come from the germline V gene (reference sequence). V lost 6 bases and J lost 6, with 21 bases in between. The CDR3 is made up of 16 amino acids. DNA of the CDR3: TGTGCCAGTAGCACGAAGGGGGGGATCTCTTCCAATGAGCAGTTCTTC. Translated, it gives CASSTKGGISSNEQFF.

The chain employs TRBV12-3 or TRBV12-4 and TRBJ2-7, with D possibly TRBD1 on 5 matching bases. V lost 5 bases, J lost 9 bases, and 14 bases lay in between. This CDR3 region has 12 residues. The CDR3 coding sequence is TGTGCCAGCAGTATAACAGGTTTCGGGCAGTACTTC. Residues: CASSITGFGQYF.

This clonotype was counted many times. The chain carries TRBV9 and TRBJ2-3; TRBD2 agrees at 9 bases. Germline values: CDR1 SGDLS, CDR2 YYNGEE. CDR3 length: 16 residues. V trimming: 0 bases; J trimming: 3 bases; junction bases outside the gene matches: 5. The CDR3 coding sequence is TGTGCCAGCAGCGTAGTGGCGGGGGGGCGTACAGATACGCAGTATTTT. Residues: CASSVVAGGRTDTQYF.

This clonotype was detected ten times or more. CDR3 residues: CASSLESFTDTQYF. CDR3 DNA: TGCGCCAGCAGCTTGGAAAGTTTCACAGATACGCAGTATTTT. The rearrangement links TRBV5-1 to TRBJ2-3; no clear D gene. Germline-derived CDR1 and CDR2 are SGHRS and YFSETQ. V shed 0 bases and J shed 2 bases, with 7 bases lying between them. This CDR3 is 14 amino acids long. Based on the CDR3 plus reference TRBV5-1 and TRBJ2-3, the full variable domain is KAGVTQTPRYLIKTRGQQVTLSCSPISGHRSVSWYQQTPGQGLQFLFEYFSETQRNKGNFPGRFSGRQFSNSRSEMNVSTLELGDSALYLCASSLESFTDTQYFGPGTRLTVL.

This clonotype was seen ten or more times. This sequence joins TRBV15 and TRBJ2-3; D may be TRBD1 (6 bases). Trimming pared 0 bases from V and 5 bases from J, leaving 6 bases between. The CDR3 extends over 13 amino acids. Germline-derived CDR1 and CDR2 are LNHNV and YYDKDF (reference sequence). CDR3 protein: CATSRETGDTQYF. The CDR3 DNA reads TGTGCCACCAGCAGAGAGACAGGAGATACGCAGTATTTT.

Many counts were recorded for this clonotype. CDR3 coding DNA: TGTGCCAGCAGAGATGGACTAAGCCGTGAGCAGTTCTTC. Protein: CASRDGLSREQFF. J is TRBJ2-1 and V is TRBV6-6; tentative D call: TRBD2 (6 bases). The V and J ends lost 6 bases and 9 bases respectively, with 15 bases between them. Germline V gene data show CDR1 as MNHNY and CDR2 as SVGAGI (reference sequence). This CDR3 has 13 amino acids.

This clonotype was recorded at least ten times. V and J are TRBV7-2 and TRBJ2-2, with 11 bases matching TRBD2. The CDR3 is 16 amino acids. Germline CDR1 is SGHTA and CDR2 is FQGNSA. After removal of 6 bases from V and 7 bases from J, the junction contained 10 bases not matched to a gene. This CDR3 is CASSYYSGGDSGELFF. CDR3 in DNA: TGTGCCAGCAGTTATTATAGCGGGGGGGATAGCGGGGAGCTGTTTTTT.

This clonotype was observed a handful of times. The chain links TRBV7-2 to TRBJ1-1; D is ambiguous. With 0 bases removed from V and 6 bases from J, the gap between germline ends came to 11 bases. The CDR3 spans 14 residues. Germline V gives CDR1 SGHTA, CDR2 FQGNSA. The CDR3 coding sequence is TGTGCCAGCAGCTTAGCGTATAGGGCCGCTGAAGCTTTCTTT. It is translated as CASSLAYRAAEAFF.

This chain connects TRBV7-2 to TRBJ2-5, with a possible D match to TRBD1 (6 bases). The CDR3 is made up of 13 amino acids. Trimming stripped 4 bases from V and 2 bases from J, with 8 bases between. CDR1 is SGHTA, CDR2 FQGNSA, per germline. Here the CDR3 reads CASSYDRQETQYF. In DNA form, the CDR3 reads TGTGCCAGCAGCTATGACAGGCAAGAGACCCAGTACTTC.

This clonotype appeared many times. The V gene is TRBV12-3 or TRBV12-4, the J gene TRBJ2-3; 12 nucleotides agree with TRBD2. After removal of 5 bases from V and 2 bases from J, the junction contained 5 bases not matched to a gene. This CDR3 region has 16 residues. The CDR3 nucleotides are TGTGCCAGCAGTACCACTAGCGGGGGGCTCACAGATACGCAGTATTTT. It translates to CASSTTSGGLTDTQYF.

This clonotype has a count of ten or more. The J gene is TRBJ2-6, the V gene TRBV9, with 8 bases lining up with TRBD1. Germline CDR1 reads SGDLS; CDR2 reads YYNGEE. After removal of 4 bases from V and 2 bases from J, the junction contained 2 bases not matched to a gene. This CDR3 contains 15 residues. The CDR3 is CASSKGQAGANVLTF. The CDR3 DNA is TGTGCCAGCAGCAAGGGACAGGCTGGGGCCAACGTCCTGACTTTC.

The chain joins TRBV13 to TRBJ2-6; D perhaps matches TRBD1 (6 bases). The V end was cut by 8 bases, the J end by 4 bases, with 18 bases between. The germline V gene encodes CDR1 PRHDT and CDR2 FYEKMQ (reference sequence). CDR3 size: 16 residues. The CDR3 sequence is CASSGRGLWGANVLTF. CDR3 sequence (DNA): TGTGCCAGCTCCGGCAGGGGATTGTGGGGGGCCAACGTCCTGACTTTC.

This clonotype was counted at least ten times. The CDR3 DNA is TGCGCCAGCAGCTTAACTGCAACTAATGAAAAACTGTTTTTT. Translated, it gives CASSLTATNEKLFF. The V and J genes are TRBV5-1 and TRBJ1-4, with D uncertain. The CDR3 is 14 residues long. CDR1 and CDR2 (germline): SGHRS, YFSETQ. Trimming cost V 2 bases and J 0 bases, with 5 bases left between them.

The chain employs TRBV7-2 and TRBJ2-5; 8 bases match TRBD2. V gave up 5 bases and J gave up 2 bases; unmatched junction bases: 7. CDR1 and CDR2 from the germline V gene are SGHTA and FQGNSA. This CDR3 is 15 amino acids long. In DNA form, the CDR3 reads TGTGCCAGCAGCAACCGGGGGGGCGAACAAGAGACCCAGTACTTC. Protein: CASSNRGGEQETQYF.

V and J are TRBV7-2 and TRBJ1-4, with 7 nucleotides matching TRBD1. The CDR3 runs 16 residues. The junction had 12 bases not matched to a gene; V was cut back by 5 bases and J by 6 bases. The germline V gene encodes CDR1 SGHTA and CDR2 FQGNSA. The DNA for the CDR3 is TGTGCCAGCAGCCCCTCACCGGGACAGCGCTATGAAAAACTGTTTTTT. As protein: CASSPSPGQRYEKLFF.